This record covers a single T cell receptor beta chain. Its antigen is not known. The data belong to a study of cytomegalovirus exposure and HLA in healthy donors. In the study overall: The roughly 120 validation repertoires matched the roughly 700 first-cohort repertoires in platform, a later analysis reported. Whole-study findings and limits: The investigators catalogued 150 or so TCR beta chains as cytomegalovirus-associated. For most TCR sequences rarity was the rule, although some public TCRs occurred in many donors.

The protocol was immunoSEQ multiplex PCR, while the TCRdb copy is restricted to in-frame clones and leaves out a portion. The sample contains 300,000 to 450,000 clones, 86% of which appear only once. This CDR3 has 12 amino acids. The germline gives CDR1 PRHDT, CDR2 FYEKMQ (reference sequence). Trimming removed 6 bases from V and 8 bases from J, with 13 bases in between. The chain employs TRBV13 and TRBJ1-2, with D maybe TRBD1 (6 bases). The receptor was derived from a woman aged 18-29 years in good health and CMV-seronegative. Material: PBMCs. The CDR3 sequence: CASSSGTMGYTF. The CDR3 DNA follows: TGTGCCAGCAGTTCCGGGACAATGGGCTACACCTTC.